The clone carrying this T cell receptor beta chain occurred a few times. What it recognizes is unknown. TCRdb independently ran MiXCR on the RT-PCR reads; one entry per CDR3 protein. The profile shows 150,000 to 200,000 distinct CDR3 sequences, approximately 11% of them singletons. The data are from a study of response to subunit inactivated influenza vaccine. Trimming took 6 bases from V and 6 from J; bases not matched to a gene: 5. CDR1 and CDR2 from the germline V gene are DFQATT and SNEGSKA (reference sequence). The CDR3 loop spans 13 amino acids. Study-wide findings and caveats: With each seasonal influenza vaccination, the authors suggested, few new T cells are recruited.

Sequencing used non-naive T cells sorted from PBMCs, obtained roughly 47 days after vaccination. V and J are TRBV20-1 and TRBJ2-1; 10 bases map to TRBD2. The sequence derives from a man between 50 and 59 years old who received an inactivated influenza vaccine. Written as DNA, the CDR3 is TGCAGTGCCCAGACTAGCGGGCCCAATGAGCAGTTCTTC. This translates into CSAQTSGPNEQFF.